This entry lists 23 T cell receptor beta chains sequenced from one sample in a study of blood T cells in healthy people across ages. Together with a sample-barcoded 5' primer, a J-beta primer mix was included in a second PCR lasting about 7 to 12 cycles. Each CDR3 protein gets one entry after TCRdb re-called the 5' RACE reads with MiXCR. This table has about 580,000 distinct CDR3 sequences, 47% appearing once. Sequenced material: blood. The source is an elderly man in good health.

The chain uses TRBV29-1 and TRBJ1-1, with 7 bases that match TRBD1. CDR1 is SQVTM, CDR2 ANQGSEA, per germline. V trimming: 5 bases; J trimming: 1 base; junction bases outside the gene matches: 4. The CDR3 is made up of 13 amino acids. This CDR3 reads CSVRTGPNTEAFF. CDR3 nucleotide sequence: TGCAGCGTTCGGACAGGACCGAACACTGAAGCTTTCTTT.

This clonotype was seen a few times. The chain joins TRBV7-9 to TRBJ2-1, with no clear D. Between the trimmed V and J ends, which lost 1 base and 8 bases, there was a span of 12 bases. There are 14 residues in the CDR3. Per the germline V gene, CDR1 is SEHNR and CDR2 is FQNEAQ (reference sequence). As DNA, the CDR3 is TGTGCCAGCAGCTTAGGAACATACGGCGATGAGCAGTTCTTC. This translates into CASSLGTYGDEQFF. The full variable domain, with the rest looked up from reference TRBV7-9 and TRBJ2-1, is DTGVSQNPRHKITKRGQNVTFRCDPISEHNRLYWYRQTLGQGPEFLTYFQNEAQLEKSRLLSDRFSAERPKGSFSTLEIQRTEQGDSAMYLCASSLGTYGDEQFFGPGTRLTVL.

This clonotype was found a few times. The chain joins TRBV15 to TRBJ1-1; no reliable D call. The V end was cut by 5 bases, the J end by 7 bases, with 14 bases between. The CDR3 totals 13 residues. From germline, CDR1 is LNHNV and CDR2 YYDKDF (reference sequence). CDR3 protein: CATSLEGFGEAFF. CDR3 DNA sequence: TGTGCCACCAGCTTAGAGGGTTTTGGTGAAGCTTTCTTT.

A few counts support this clonotype. The chain employs TRBV20-1 and TRBJ2-5; possibly TRBD1 for D (6 bases). Germline loops: CDR1 DFQATT, CDR2 SNEGSKA (reference sequence). This CDR3 has 11 residues. V was pared by 5 bases and J by 13 bases, with 17 bases between. The CDR3 bases are TGCAGTGCTGGAACTGGGGGCGCTAGGTACTTC. Amino acids: CSAGTGGARYF.

The rearrangement links TRBV29-1 to TRBJ2-3; 8 nucleotides line up with TRBD2. Trimming removed 7 bases from V and 2 bases from J; junction bases left unmatched: 2. This CDR3 is 12 amino acids long. Germline-derived CDR1 and CDR2 are SQVTM and ANQGSEA. CDR3 amino acids: CSGAGATDTQYF. DNA for the CDR3: TGCAGCGGAGCGGGAGCCACAGATACGCAGTATTTT.

Turning to this clonotype: With a much larger clone just one base away, this may be a read error. V and J are TRBV25-1 and TRBJ2-1, with D hard to call. Trimming shortened V by 5 bases and J by 10 bases, and 15 bases separated the two germline ends. The germline gives CDR1 MGHDK, CDR2 SYGVNS. The CDR3 contains 13 residues. The CDR3 protein is CASSRMGSDEQFF. In DNA form, the CDR3 reads TGTGCCAGCAGTCGGATGGGTTCTGACGAGCAGTTCTTC.

This chain joins TRBV20-1 and TRBJ2-5; TRBD1 agrees at 10 bases. The better agreement between TRBJ2-7 and the DNA end casts doubt on the J call. This CDR3 has 14 residues. Germline CDR1 reads DFQATT; CDR2 reads SNEGSKA (reference sequence). The CDR3 here is CSACPIDRGPEQYF. CDR3 nucleotide sequence: TGCAGTGCTTGCCCAATAGACAGGGGGCCCGAGCAGTACTTC.

The V and J genes are TRBV5-1 and TRBJ1-1; 7 bases are a match to TRBD1. CDR1 and CDR2 (germline): SGHRS, YFSETQ. There are 11 residues in the CDR3. The V gene end was trimmed by 6 bases and the J gene end by 11 bases; junction bases not matched to a gene: 7. The CDR3 loop is CASKNEGAAFF. The CDR3 DNA follows: TGCGCCAGCAAGAATGAGGGGGCGGCTTTCTTT.

The J gene is TRBJ2-1, the V gene TRBV9; weak D call: TRBD1 (5 bases). Trimming shortened V by 0 bases and J by 7 bases, and 11 bases separated the two germline ends. The CDR3 has 14 residues. The germline V gene has CDR1 SGDLS and CDR2 YYNGEE. The CDR3 sequence is CASSVDWGQNEQFF. DNA of the CDR3: TGTGCCAGCAGCGTAGATTGGGGCCAAAATGAGCAGTTCTTC.

The genes are TRBV25-1 and TRBJ2-5; 8 positions match TRBD1. V gave up 5 bases and J gave up 5 bases; unmatched junction bases: 7. Germline loops: CDR1 MGHDK, CDR2 SYGVNS. CDR3 length: 14 residues. The CDR3 spells CASSRQGLGETQYF. CDR3 DNA sequence: TGTGCCAGCAGTCGACAGGGGTTAGGGGAGACCCAGTACTTC.

This clonotype was counted between two and nine times. The genes are TRBV7-9 and TRBJ2-5; 7 nucleotides agree with TRBD2. V lost 4 bases and J lost 5; bases outside the gene matches: 10. This CDR3 has 15 residues. Germline loops: CDR1 SEHNR, CDR2 FQNEAQ (reference sequence). The CDR3 sequence: CASSWGGTTFETQYF. CDR3 DNA: TGTGCCAGCAGCTGGGGGGGGACTACCTTCGAGACCCAGTACTTC.

In this sample, this clonotype turned up a few times. V is TRBV7-2 and J is TRBJ2-1, with 9 positions matching TRBD1. CDR1 SGHTA and CDR2 FQGNSA come from the germline V gene. This CDR3 spans 14 amino acids. Trimming removed 6 bases from V and 7 bases from J; junction bases left unmatched: 7. Here the CDR3 reads CASRGTGSVNEQFF. The CDR3 DNA reads as TGTGCCAGCAGGGGGACAGGGTCGGTGAATGAGCAGTTCTTC.

The rearrangement joins TRBV4-3 to TRBJ1-2; the D is unclear. This CDR3 is 15 amino acids long. CDR1 is LGHNA, CDR2 YSLEER, per germline. With 0 bases removed from V and 3 bases from J, the gap between germline ends came to 11 bases. For the CDR3, the DNA is TGCGCCAGCAGCCAAGAATTCGGTCAGCACTATGGCTACACCTTC. This sequence encodes CASSQEFGQHYGYTF.

V is TRBV9 and J is TRBJ2-3; tentative D call: TRBD2 (5 bases). Deletions cut 3 bases from V and 2 bases from J, with 10 bases between. CDR1 is SGDLS, CDR2 YYNGEE, per germline. This CDR3 region has 14 residues. The CDR3 sequence: CASSERGITDTQYF. The CDR3 DNA reads TGTGCCAGCAGCGAGAGAGGGATCACAGATACGCAGTATTTT.

This clonotype was seen a few times. The chain recombines TRBV7-2 with TRBJ1-2; TRBD1 agrees at 10 bases. After removal of 6 bases from V and 4 bases from J, the junction contained 8 bases not matched to a gene. The CDR3 sequence is 15 residues long. The germline V gene has CDR1 SGHTA and CDR2 FQGNSA. CDR3 bases: TGTGCCAGCAGTTCGACAGGGGGCGGTCCCTATGGCTACACCTTC. Translating it yields CASSSTGGGPYGYTF.

DNA of the CDR3: TGCGCCAGCAGCCCGGTGGGGGATCCGGGCGAGCAGTACTTC. Its translation: CASSPVGDPGEQYF. The chain uses TRBV5-1 and TRBJ2-7, with D perhaps matching TRBD1 or TRBD2 (5 bases each). Trimming left V 4 bases short and J 6 bases short, with 17 bases between. CDR1 and CDR2 (germline): SGHRS, YFSETQ. This CDR3 is 14 amino acids long.

The rearrangement uses TRBV7-2 and TRBJ2-7; 11 bases fit TRBD2. CDR1 is SGHTA and CDR2 is FQGNSA in the germline V gene. Unmatched junction bases numbered 8, after V lost 6 bases and J lost 4 bases. The CDR3 runs 15 residues. The CDR3 DNA is TGTGCCAGCAGTAAAGGGACTAGCGGAGAGTACGAGCAGTACTTC. As protein: CASSKGTSGEYEQYF.

This chain joins TRBV7-2 and TRBJ2-7; no reliable D call. The tail of the sequence fits TRBJ2-4 better, so the J call may be wrong. CDR1 is SGHTA, CDR2 FQGNSA, per germline. The CDR3 is 14 residues long. CDR3 sequence (DNA): TGTGCCAGCAGCCCCCGGGTGCAGAAAAACATTCAGTACTTC. Its translation: CASSPRVQKNIQYF.

V usage is TRBV6-5 and J usage is TRBJ2-2; 9 positions agree with TRBD1. With V trimmed by 4 bases and J by 7 bases, 10 bases remained unmatched. The CDR3 covers 16 residues. Germline V gene data show CDR1 as MNHEY and CDR2 as SVGAGI. In DNA, the CDR3 is TGTGCCAGCAGTTCCGTCACAGGGGGCGCCGGCGGGGAGCTGTTTTTT. Translation: CASSSVTGGAGGELFF.

This chain links TRBV7-2 with TRBJ2-4; the D is unclear. TRBJ2-7 explains the end of the DNA better; the J call may be wrong. The CDR3 totals 13 residues. Germline V gene data show CDR1 as SGHTA and CDR2 as FQGNSA. CDR3: CASSQGGYYEQYF. CDR3 sequence (DNA): TGTGCCAGCAGCCAAGGTGGTTACTACGAGCAGTACTTC.

The J gene is TRBJ2-2, the V gene TRBV7-3, with 7 bases aligning to TRBD2. Germline CDR1 and CDR2: SGHTA and FQGTGA. CDR3 length: 20 amino acids. Unmatched junction bases numbered 18, after V lost 5 bases and J lost 0 bases. CDR3 sequence reads: CASSAKYSSGESSNTGELFF. The CDR3 nucleotides read TGTGCCAGCAGCGCAAAGTACTCTAGCGGAGAAAGCTCGAACACCGGGGAGCTGTTTTTT.

The chain joins TRBV3-1 to TRBJ2-1; D is ambiguous. This CDR3 has 15 residues. V was pared by 1 base and J by 4 bases, with 11 bases between. Germline CDR1 and CDR2: LGHDT and YNNKEL (reference sequence). The CDR3 DNA reads as TGTGCCAGCAGCCAAGGAACCCAATATTACAATGAGCAGTTCTTC. This encodes CASSQGTQYYNEQFF.

This rearrangement joins TRBV9 to TRBJ2-7, with 11 bases lining up with TRBD2. Germline V gene sequence: CDR1 SGDLS, CDR2 YYNGEE. The CDR3 consists of 15 residues. After removal of 6 bases from V and 5 bases from J, the junction contained 10 bases not matched to a gene. Here the CDR3 reads CASTSGLADGDEQYF. CDR3 nucleotides: TGTGCCAGCACCTCGGGACTAGCGGACGGAGACGAGCAGTACTTC.